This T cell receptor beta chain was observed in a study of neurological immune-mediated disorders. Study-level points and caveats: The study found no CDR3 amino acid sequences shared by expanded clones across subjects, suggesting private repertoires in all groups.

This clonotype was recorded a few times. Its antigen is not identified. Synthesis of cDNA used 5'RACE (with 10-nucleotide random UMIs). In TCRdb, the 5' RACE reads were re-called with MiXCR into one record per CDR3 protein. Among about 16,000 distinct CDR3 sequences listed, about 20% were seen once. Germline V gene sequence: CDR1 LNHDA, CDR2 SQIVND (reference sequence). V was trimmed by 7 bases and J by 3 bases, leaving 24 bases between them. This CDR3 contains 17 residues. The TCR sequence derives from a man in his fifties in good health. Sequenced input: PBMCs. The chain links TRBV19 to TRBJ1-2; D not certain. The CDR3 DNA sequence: TGTGCCAGTACCCGCTCGCCCCCCCGACGGAGCTACTATGGCTACACCTTC. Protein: CASTRSPPRRSYYGYTF.